This T cell receptor (beta chain) was identified during a study of post-analysis software for immune sequencing data. Notes on the study in general: Controls had lower frequencies than patients of 4 or 5 TRBV segments, which included TRBV5-6, TRBV5-1 and TRBV20-1.

This clonotype has more than one count but fewer than ten. Antigen: not known. Carried by the TCR beta cDNA libraries were unique molecular identifiers. TCRdb itself ran the PCR reads through MiXCR, one entry per CDR3 protein. The sample yields 350,000 to 500,000 distinct CDR3 sequences, approximately 42% seen once. The CDR3 consists of 14 residues. Per the germline V gene, CDR1 is MNHEY and CDR2 is SMNVEV (reference sequence). The V end was cut by 5 bases, the J end by 3 bases, with 14 bases between. The rearrangement links TRBV27 to TRBJ2-7, with D possibly TRBD1 on 7 matching bases. Sequenced sample: blood. This TCR derives from a girl aged 2 to 9 with multiple sclerosis. CDR3 DNA: TGTGCCAGCAGTGCCGCGGGACAGCGCTACGAGCAGTACTTC. Its protein product is CASSAAGQRYEQYF.